What follows is one T cell receptor beta chain and its context. The data stem from a study of blood T cell repertoires in COVID-19. The overall study: Donors in the United States, Italy and Spain gave samples during acute or convalescent COVID-19. PBMCs, B-cell-depleted T cells, or T cells were the source of the cDNA or gDNA that made up the material.

CDR3 length: 15 amino acids. J was trimmed by 3 bases and V by 0 bases; bases with no gene match: 2. Germline V gene lookup returns CDR1 SGHDT and CDR2 YYEEEE. In the source study's methods: Amplification from reference gene primers served as the basis for estimated nucleated cell counts. TCRdb's table, derived via immunoSEQ multiplex PCR, lists solely in-frame clones and lacks some. V and J calls and clone size follow that table, whereas D and trimming were derived from the DNA. There are hundreds of thousands of clones in the sample; roughly four fifths occur only once, and 1.5% to 2% lies in the top ten.

The source material was peripheral blood. The gene calls are TRBV5-6 and TRBJ1-3; 8 bases line up with TRBD1. The sequence came from a woman older than 75 with acute or convalescent COVID-19. CDR3 bases: TGTGCCAGCAGCTTGGCCAGGGGGCTTGGAAACACCATATATTTT. The encoded protein is CASSLARGLGNTIYF. The complete variable domain, with remaining parts taken from reference TRBV5-6 and TRBJ1-3, reads DAGVTQSPTHLIKTRGQQVTLRCSPKSGHDTVSWYQQALGQGPQFIFQYYEEEERQRGNFPDRFSGHQFPNYSSELNVNALLLGDSALYLCASSLARGLGNTIYFGEGSWLTVV.